The 25 T cell receptor beta chains presented below share a single source sample, sequenced in a study of molecular identifiers for immune sequencing clone quantification. TCRdb used MiXCR to reprocess the PCR reads, holding one entry per CDR3 protein. The data show 400,000 to 600,000 distinct CDR3 sequences, about a fifth seen once. Sequencing was carried out using naive CD8+ T cells from blood, with Jurkat cell RNA spiked in. Subset defined: FACS-sorted CD8+CD4-CCR7+CD45RA+ naive T cells. Every receptor here comes from a human donor in good health. Some libraries in this study had Jurkat cell RNA spiked in.

This clonotype was counted a few times. This chain joins TRBV6-2 or TRBV6-3 and TRBJ2-7; D is perhaps TRBD2 (5 bases). The CDR3 runs to 13 residues. Germline CDR1 and CDR2: MNHEY and SVGEGT. With 7 bases removed from V and 3 bases from J, the gap between germline ends came to 13 bases. The CDR3 spells CASTWETGYEQYF. As DNA, the CDR3 is TGTGCCAGCACGTGGGAGACGGGCTACGAGCAGTACTTC.

The CDR3 protein is CASSQDRGPGSPLHF. CDR3 sequence (DNA): TGCGCCAGCAGCCAAGACAGGGGGCCGGGTTCACCCCTCCACTTT. The genes are TRBV4-3 and TRBJ1-6; TRBD1 matches 8 bases. The CDR3 has 15 amino acids. J gave up 9 bases and V 0 bases, and 4 bases lay outside the gene matches. Germline assignment: CDR1 LGHNA and CDR2 YSLEER.

The gene calls are TRBV6-2 or TRBV6-3 and TRBJ2-7, with D perhaps matching TRBD1 or TRBD2 (6 bases each). Germline values: CDR1 MNHEY, CDR2 SVGEGT. The CDR3 extends over 16 amino acids. Trimming removed 5 bases at V and 2 bases at J, with 19 bases between. The CDR3 sequence is CASSRRGTKATYEQYF. The CDR3 region has the DNA TGTGCCAGCAGTCGGAGGGGGACAAAAGCTACCTACGAGCAGTACTTC.

On this clonotype: This clone may be a read error of a much larger clone one base away. This chain joins TRBV11-3 and TRBJ2-1; possible D gene TRBD1, 5 bases. Germline CDR1 and CDR2: SGHNT and YENEEA. The CDR3 runs to 14 residues. The CDR3 spells CAGSSGHLYNEQFF. The CDR3 DNA sequence: TGTGCCGGCAGCTCAGGACATTTATACAATGAGCAGTTCTTC.

This clonotype was seen ten or more times. V is TRBV6-5 and J is TRBJ2-5; 8 bases match TRBD2. There are 16 residues in the CDR3. Germline V gene sequence: CDR1 MNHEY, CDR2 SVGAGI. V shed 6 bases, J shed 5 bases, and the junction held 14 bases outside the gene matches. CDR3 amino acids: CASSQIAGYRAETQYF. The CDR3 coding sequence is TGTGCCAGCAGCCAAATAGCGGGATATCGGGCCGAGACCCAGTACTTC.

As regards this clonotype: Since a far larger clone is one base different, this is likely a read error. The J gene is TRBJ1-1, the V gene TRBV2; 8 bases line up with TRBD1. This CDR3 contains 14 residues. CDR1 and CDR2 from the germline V gene are SNHLY and FYNNEI. CDR3 amino acids: CAGSRTGMNTEAFF. In DNA form, the CDR3 reads TGTGCCGGCAGTAGGACAGGGATGAACACTGAAGCTTTCTTT.

In the case of this clonotype: The CDR3 end shows no conserved phenylalanine or tryptophan, and so a read error is likely. V is TRBV5-4 and J is TRBJ1-1; D not resolved. V lost 0 bases to trimming and J lost 1 base, with 10 bases between them. This CDR3 region has 15 residues. Germline CDR1 is SGHNT and CDR2 is YYREEE (reference sequence). The CDR3 reads CASSLGVGANTEAFL. The CDR3 nucleotides read TGTGCCAGCAGCTTGGGTGTGGGCGCGAACACTGAAGCTTTCCTT.

This clonotype showed up just a few times. The genes are TRBV19 and TRBJ2-1; 8 nucleotides agree with TRBD1. In germline, CDR1 is LNHDA, CDR2 SQIVND (reference sequence). The CDR3 covers 12 residues. The J segment lost 9 bases and the V segment lost 5 bases, leaving 3 bases of the junction unmatched. The chain's CDR3 is CASSVGQAEQFF. The CDR3 DNA reads TGTGCCAGTAGTGTGGGACAGGCTGAGCAGTTCTTC.

There are many counts of this clonotype. The rearrangement joins TRBV19 to TRBJ1-5; TRBD1 might be the D (6 bases). Germline loops: CDR1 LNHDA, CDR2 SQIVND (reference sequence). The CDR3 contains 16 residues. V was clipped by 1 base and J by 1 base, with 11 bases between them. CDR3 in amino acids: CASSIVGGMSNQPQHF. In DNA, the CDR3 is TGTGCCAGTAGTATAGTGGGGGGCATGAGCAATCAGCCCCAGCATTTT.

V usage is TRBV6-1 and J usage is TRBJ2-7, with D unresolved. Trimming shortened V by 6 bases and J by 0 bases, and 6 bases separated the two germline ends. Germline V CDR1 and CDR2: MNHNS, SASEGT. The CDR3 has 12 residues. In nucleotides, the CDR3 is TGTGCCAGCAGAGATCCCTCCTACGAGCAGTACTTC. This codes for CASRDPSYEQYF.

This clonotype was found a few times. The V and J genes are TRBV4-3 and TRBJ1-4; the match to TRBD1 covers 10 bases. The CDR3 has 15 residues. The J segment lost 5 bases and the V segment lost 4 bases, leaving 4 bases of the junction unmatched. The germline CDR1 and CDR2 sequences are LGHNA and YSLEER. The CDR3 coding sequence is TGCGCCAGCAGCCGCGGGACAGGGGTAAATGAAAAACTGTTTTTT. It yields the protein CASSRGTGVNEKLFF.

This clonotype was observed many times. In nucleotides, the CDR3 is TGTGCCAGCAGTGACCTTGGACAGGGCTATCAGCCCCAGCATTTT. It specifies CASSDLGQGYQPQHF. The chain couples TRBV7-8 to TRBJ1-5, with TRBD1 identical over 8 bases. CDR3 length: 15 amino acids. V lost 6 bases, J lost 5 bases, and 9 bases stayed unmatched. From germline, CDR1 is SGHVS and CDR2 FQNEAQ.

Comment on this clonotype: It may be a read error: a sequence one base away is much more abundant. The CDR3 protein is CASSQENHRYNYGCTF. In DNA, the CDR3 is TGTGCCAGCAGCCAAGAGAACCACCGGTACAACTATGGCTGCACCTTC. The rearrangement joins TRBV3-1 to TRBJ1-2; D ambiguous. CDR3 size: 16 residues. From germline, CDR1 is LGHDT and CDR2 YNNKEL (reference sequence).

This clonotype was picked up a small number of times. Since the CDR3 does not end with the conserved phenylalanine or tryptophan, this likely comes from a read error. The chain employs TRBV4-3 and TRBJ2-7; D is perhaps TRBD2 (6 bases). Germline assignment: CDR1 LGHNA and CDR2 YSLEER. V shed 0 bases and J shed 4 bases, with 13 bases lying between them. The CDR3 runs to 15 residues. The CDR3 is CASSQDVSGYYEQYL. The CDR3 nucleotides are TGCGCCAGCAGCCAAGATGTCAGCGGGTATTACGAGCAGTACCTC.

This chain links TRBV30 with TRBJ1-4; D unresolved. Germline CDR1 reads GTSNPN; CDR2 reads SVGIG (reference sequence). This CDR3 has 13 amino acids. V was pared by 4 bases and J by 4 bases, with 10 bases between. In DNA, the CDR3 is TGTGCCTGGAACGCGGCCGTTAATGAAAAACTGTTTTTT. Its protein product is CAWNAAVNEKLFF.

This clonotype has a count of ten or more. The chain links TRBV6-5 to TRBJ2-3, with a tentative D call TRBD2 (6 bases). The germline V gene encodes CDR1 MNHEY and CDR2 SVGAGI. This CDR3 region has 15 residues. Trimming removed 4 bases at V and 2 bases at J, with 13 bases between. The CDR3 coding sequence is TGTGCCAGCAGTTCCATCGGCGGGACCACAGATACGCAGTATTTT. Translated: CASSSIGGTTDTQYF.

A few counts support this clonotype. The chain is built from TRBV27 and TRBJ1-1; D remains unclear. The length of the CDR3 is 13 residues. In germline, CDR1 is MNHEY, CDR2 SMNVEV (reference sequence). V lost 6 bases, J lost 5 bases, and 13 bases lay in between. CDR3 sequence: CASSQSRGTEAFF. Written as DNA, the CDR3 is TGTGCCAGCAGCCAATCGCGGGGAACTGAAGCTTTCTTT.

This clonotype was detected only a few times. This chain's CDR3 is CASSRPGQNTGELFF. In DNA form, the CDR3 reads TGTGCCAGCAGCCGCCCGGGGCAAAATACCGGGGAGCTGTTTTTT. The V gene is TRBV12-3 or TRBV12-4, the J gene TRBJ2-2, with D tentatively TRBD1 or TRBD2 (5 bases each). The CDR3 has 15 amino acids. The ends were cut back, 6 bases at V and 5 bases at J, with 16 bases in the middle.

This clonotype showed up just a few times. The chain carries TRBV4-1 and TRBJ1-1; 7 bases map to TRBD1. The trim removed 4 bases at V and 2 bases at J, leaving 7 bases unmatched. The CDR3 covers 15 residues. CDR1 MGHRA and CDR2 YSYEKL come from the germline V gene. In DNA form, the CDR3 reads TGCGCCAGCAGCCCTTCAGGACAGGCAAACACTGAAGCTTTCTTT. Its protein is CASSPSGQANTEAFF.

This rearrangement joins TRBV6-1 to TRBJ1-4, with TRBD1 identical over 7 bases. Losses at the gene ends were 0 bases for V and 6 bases for J; bases not matched to a gene: 7. Germline values: CDR1 MNHNS, CDR2 SASEGT. The CDR3 spans 16 residues. CDR3 in amino acids: CASSEAPGQPHEKLFF. The CDR3 DNA reads as TGTGCCAGCAGTGAAGCCCCGGGACAGCCCCATGAAAAACTGTTTTTT.

The chain joins TRBV4-1 to TRBJ2-3; TRBD2 matches 8 bases. Trimming removed 8 bases from V and 2 bases from J; junction bases left unmatched: 15. This CDR3 has 17 amino acids. In germline, CDR1 is MGHRA, CDR2 YSYEKL. The CDR3 spells CASGLLLADGDTDTQYF. Written as DNA, the CDR3 is TGCGCCAGCGGGCTCCTACTAGCGGACGGTGACACAGATACGCAGTATTTT.

This clonotype was counted a few times. The V and J genes are TRBV4-1 and TRBJ1-2; 8 nucleotides align to TRBD1. Germline CDR1 reads MGHRA; CDR2 reads YSYEKL. CDR3 size: 15 residues. The J segment lost 0 bases and the V segment lost 3 bases, leaving 3 bases of the junction unmatched. The CDR3 region has the DNA TGCGCCAGCAGCCAGATACAGGGGGCTAACTATGGCTACACCTTC. It yields the protein CASSQIQGANYGYTF.

This clonotype was counted many times. This chain connects TRBV2 to TRBJ1-5; no definite D call. The germline V gene encodes CDR1 SNHLY and CDR2 FYNNEI. CDR3 length equals 15 residues. V shed 0 bases and J shed 7 bases, with 13 bases lying between them. The CDR3 sequence is CASSEALSPAQPQHF. The DNA for the CDR3 is TGTGCCAGCAGTGAAGCTTTGAGTCCAGCGCAGCCCCAGCATTTT.

Of note for this clonotype: The CDR3 does not end in the conserved phenylalanine or tryptophan, so this is likely a read error. V is TRBV25-1 and J is TRBJ2-3, with D unclear. V was shortened by 5 bases and J by 6 bases, with 9 bases between the two germline ends. The CDR3 runs 12 residues. Germline CDR1 is MGHDK and CDR2 is SYGVNS. Written as DNA, the CDR3 is TGTGCCAGCAGTATTTATTCCGATACGCAGTATCTT. This translates into CASSIYSDTQYL.

Concerning this clonotype: A much larger clone differs by one base, so this may be a read error. V is TRBV28 and J is TRBJ1-5; D unclear. Near its end, the DNA agrees better with TRBJ2-3, so the J call may be wrong. In germline, CDR1 is MDHEN, CDR2 SYDVKM. CDR3 length equals 14 residues. CDR3 nucleotide sequence: TGTGCCAGCAGTCTTCCAGGAAGCAATCAGCCCCAGTATTTT. It specifies CASSLPGSNQPQYF.